This T cell receptor beta chain was sequenced in a study of T cell responses to AZD1222 COVID-19 vaccine. Some clones are missing from TCRdb's copy, which holds only in-frame ones; the method was immunoSEQ multiplex PCR. Here the sample spans around 120,000 clones, about nine tenths being singletons. V dropped 3 bases and J dropped 9 bases, with 6 bases sitting between them. The CDR3 spans 12 residues. Germline assignment: CDR1 SGHAT and CDR2 FQNNGV. The chain links TRBV11-2 to TRBJ1-6; D not resolved. The sample was peripheral blood, taken 28 days after the second AZD1222 dose. This sequence originates from an adult who received the AZD1222 COVID-19 vaccine. DNA of the CDR3: TGTGCCAGCAGCTTCGAGGGTTCACCCCTCCACTTT. Its protein is CASSFEGSPLHF.